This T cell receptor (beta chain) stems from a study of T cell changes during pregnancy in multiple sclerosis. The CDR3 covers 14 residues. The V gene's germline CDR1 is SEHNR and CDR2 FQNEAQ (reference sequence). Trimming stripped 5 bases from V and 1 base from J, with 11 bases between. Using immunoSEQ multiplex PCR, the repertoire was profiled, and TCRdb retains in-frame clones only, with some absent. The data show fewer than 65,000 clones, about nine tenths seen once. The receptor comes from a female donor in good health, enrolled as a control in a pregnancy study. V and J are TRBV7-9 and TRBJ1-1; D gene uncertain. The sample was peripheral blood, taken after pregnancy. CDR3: CASSLGHRNTEAFF. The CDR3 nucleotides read TGTGCCAGCAGCCTTGGGCACCGGAACACTGAAGCTTTCTTT.